This is a list of T cell receptor beta chains from one sample in a study of regulatory T cells in long-lasting Graves disease. One entry per CDR3 protein, called by TCRdb with MiXCR from the multiplex PCR reads. The data show approximately 400,000 distinct CDR3 sequences, with 14% to 15% seen just once and under 9% held by the top ten. These data also featured in a second study, about T cells in Graves' hyperthyroidism and ophthalmopathy.

Sequenced material: peripheral blood mononuclear cells (PBMCs), taken at new diagnosis, from a patient treated with antithyroid drugs. Source of these receptors: a woman aged 35 to 49 with Graves disease. Both conserved end residues are part of each CDR3. D genes are given only for firm matches. Size tells how often a clone was seen (once, few, many) or the class of an expanded clone, and some rows leave it out.

v_gene: TRBV5-6; d_gene: NA; j_gene: TRBJ1-2; abundance: few; CDR3nt: TGTGCCAGCAGCTTTCCAGGGTCGAGCGGCTACACCTTC; CDR3aa: CASSFPGSSGYTF
v_gene: TRBV4-1; d_gene: NA; j_gene: TRBJ2-5; abundance: NA; CDR3nt: TGCGCCAGCAGCCACCTAACAGGGTTGCGAGAGACCCAGTACTTC; CDR3aa: CASSHLTGLRETQYF
v_gene: TRBV6-2/TRBV6-3; d_gene: TRBD1; j_gene: TRBJ2-1; abundance: many; CDR3nt: TGTGCCAGCCCTAAGAGGACAGGGGGCCTGGAATCCTACAATGAGCAGTTCTTC; CDR3aa: CASPKRTGGLESYNEQFF
v_gene: TRBV5-1; d_gene: NA; j_gene: TRBJ2-1; abundance: many; CDR3nt: TGCGCCAGCAGCCAGACCATAGCGGACAATGAGCAGTTCTTC; CDR3aa: CASSQTIADNEQFF
v_gene: TRBV6-2/TRBV6-3; d_gene: TRBD2; j_gene: TRBJ2-7; abundance: NA; CDR3nt: TGTGCCAGCATGACCCAAGCGGGACCCTACGAGCAGTACTTC; CDR3aa: CASMTQAGPYEQYF
v_gene: TRBV2; d_gene: TRBD1; j_gene: TRBJ2-1; abundance: many; CDR3nt: TGTGCCAGCAGGGTTGACAGGGTCTCCTACAATGAGCAGTTCTTC; CDR3aa: CASRVDRVSYNEQFF
v_gene: TRBV20-1; d_gene: TRBD2; j_gene: TRBJ2-1; abundance: NA; CDR3nt: TGCAGTGCTGCCTGGACTAGCAGGAACAATGAGCAGTTCTTC; CDR3aa: CSAAWTSRNNEQFF
v_gene: TRBV30; d_gene: NA; j_gene: TRBJ2-7; abundance: NA; CDR3nt: TGTGCCTGGCTGATCTTGGACGAGCAGTACTTC; CDR3aa: CAWLILDEQYF
v_gene: TRBV5-1; d_gene: NA; j_gene: TRBJ1-6; abundance: many; CDR3nt: TGCGCCAGCAGCGCAGGGGATTCACCCCTCCACTTT; CDR3aa: CASSAGDSPLHF
v_gene: TRBV2; d_gene: NA; j_gene: TRBJ2-7; abundance: many; CDR3nt: TGTGCCAGCAGTGAAGGCCTGTACGAGCAGTACTTC; CDR3aa: CASSEGLYEQYF
v_gene: TRBV10-1; d_gene: NA; j_gene: TRBJ2-2; abundance: NA; CDR3nt: TGCGCCAGCAGTACCTCCGGGACGGCGAACACCGGGGAGCTGTTTTTT; CDR3aa: CASSTSGTANTGELFF
v_gene: TRBV7-6; d_gene: TRBD1; j_gene: TRBJ1-2; abundance: NA; CDR3nt: TGTGCCAGCAGCGCCGACAGGGGCCAGGATGGCTACACCTTC; CDR3aa: CASSADRGQDGYTF
v_gene: TRBV30; d_gene: TRBD2; j_gene: TRBJ2-2; abundance: few; CDR3nt: TGTGCCTGGAGGGCGGGAGCGGGCACCGGGGAGCTGTTTTTT; CDR3aa: CAWRAGAGTGELFF
v_gene: TRBV10-3; d_gene: TRBD2; j_gene: TRBJ2-1; abundance: NA; CDR3nt: TGTGCCACCGTAAGCGGGAGTCTCAATGAGCAGTTCTTC; CDR3aa: CATVSGSLNEQFF
v_gene: TRBV19; d_gene: NA; j_gene: TRBJ2-7; abundance: many; CDR3nt: TGTGCCAGCACCAGGGACAACTCCTACGAGCAGTACTTC; CDR3aa: CASTRDNSYEQYF
v_gene: TRBV6-1; d_gene: TRBD1; j_gene: TRBJ2-2; abundance: NA; CDR3nt: TGTGTCAGCAAAACCGGGACAGGGAACACCGGGGAGCTGTTTTTT; CDR3aa: CVSKTGTGNTGELFF
v_gene: TRBV18; d_gene: TRBD2; j_gene: TRBJ2-5; abundance: few; CDR3nt: TGTGCCAGCTCACGAGGACTAGCGGGAGTGGGAGGAGAGACCCAGTACTTC; CDR3aa: CASSRGLAGVGGETQYF
v_gene: TRBV12-3/TRBV12-4; d_gene: NA; j_gene: TRBJ2-7; abundance: few; CDR3nt: TGTGCCAGCAGTTTTGGGGGGGCGCAGGCCGAGCAGTACTTC; CDR3aa: CASSFGGAQAEQYF
v_gene: TRBV6-1; d_gene: NA; j_gene: TRBJ2-2; abundance: NA; CDR3nt: TGTGCCAGCAGTCCGACTCTCCGTAACACCGGGGAGCTGTTTTTT; CDR3aa: CASSPTLRNTGELFF
v_gene: TRBV6-2/TRBV6-3; d_gene: NA; j_gene: TRBJ2-1; abundance: many; CDR3nt: TGTGCCAGCAGTTATAGAAGAGCCGTCGATGAGCAGTTCTTC; CDR3aa: CASSYRRAVDEQFF
v_gene: TRBV28; d_gene: NA; j_gene: TRBJ2-5; abundance: many; CDR3nt: TGTGCCAGCAGTTTCGGGTATGGGGTGACTCAAGAGACCCAGTACTTC; CDR3aa: CASSFGYGVTQETQYF
v_gene: TRBV28; d_gene: NA; j_gene: TRBJ1-2; abundance: few; CDR3nt: TGTGCCATCTCCTTGGGGGGCAAGTTCTATGGCTACACCTTC; CDR3aa: CAISLGGKFYGYTF
v_gene: TRBV10-3; d_gene: TRBD1; j_gene: TRBJ1-1; abundance: many; CDR3nt: TGTGCCATCAGTGAGTCGGGGACAGGGATCGTTTGGGCGAACACTGAAGCTTTCTTT; CDR3aa: CAISESGTGIVWANTEAFF
v_gene: TRBV7-3; d_gene: TRBD1; j_gene: TRBJ2-5; abundance: few; CDR3nt: TGTGCCAGCAGCTTATCCGGGCCAGGGGGTTTAGAGACCCAGTACTTC; CDR3aa: CASSLSGPGGLETQYF
v_gene: TRBV5-6; d_gene: NA; j_gene: TRBJ2-1; abundance: many; CDR3nt: TGTGCCAGCAGCGCGGCCGGGACTTTCATCCATGAGCAGTTCTTC; CDR3aa: CASSAAGTFIHEQFF
v_gene: TRBV4-2; d_gene: NA; j_gene: TRBJ2-7; abundance: few; CDR3nt: TGTGCCAGCAGCCAAGAAAGGCAGGGTTACTACTACGAGCAGTACTTC; CDR3aa: CASSQERQGYYYEQYF
v_gene: TRBV7-8; d_gene: NA; j_gene: TRBJ2-2; abundance: many; CDR3nt: TGTGCCAGCAGCTTAATGGGGTCAGACTCCGGGGAGCTGTTTTTT; CDR3aa: CASSLMGSDSGELFF
v_gene: TRBV13; d_gene: NA; j_gene: TRBJ1-1; abundance: NA; CDR3nt: TGTGCCAGCAGCTCCCTGGGGAAGGGCGAAACTGAAGCTTTCTTT; CDR3aa: CASSSLGKGETEAFF
v_gene: TRBV12-3/TRBV12-4; d_gene: TRBD2; j_gene: TRBJ2-2; abundance: many; CDR3nt: TGTGCCAGCAGTTTAGGTCTAGCGGGCCAAACCGGGGAGCTGTTTTTT; CDR3aa: CASSLGLAGQTGELFF
v_gene: TRBV29-1; d_gene: TRBD2; j_gene: TRBJ2-7; abundance: many; CDR3nt: TGCAGCGTTGAAATCGGGATGGGAGCGGGGGAGCAGTACTTC; CDR3aa: CSVEIGMGAGEQYF
v_gene: TRBV20-1; d_gene: NA; j_gene: TRBJ2-1; abundance: many; CDR3nt: TGCAGTGCTAGAGATCGGTTGGGAGTTGGGGGTAATGAGCAGTTCTTC; CDR3aa: CSARDRLGVGGNEQFF
v_gene: TRBV12-3/TRBV12-4; d_gene: TRBD2; j_gene: TRBJ2-5; abundance: NA; CDR3nt: TGTGCCAGTTCGCGGGGGGGCGAACAAGAGACCCAGTACTTC; CDR3aa: CASSRGGEQETQYF
v_gene: TRBV28; d_gene: NA; j_gene: TRBJ2-7; abundance: few; CDR3nt: TGTGCCAGCAGTGTTGAGGGGTACGAGCAGTACTTC; CDR3aa: CASSVEGYEQYF
v_gene: TRBV27; d_gene: TRBD1; j_gene: TRBJ2-3; abundance: many; CDR3nt: TGTGCCAGCAGTCCCACAAGGACAGGGGAGAGAGATACGCAGTATTTT; CDR3aa: CASSPTRTGERDTQYF
v_gene: TRBV18; d_gene: NA; j_gene: TRBJ2-3; abundance: many; CDR3nt: TGTGCCACCACCGGCAGCACAGATACGCAGTATTTT; CDR3aa: CATTGSTDTQYF
v_gene: TRBV11-2; d_gene: NA; j_gene: TRBJ1-1; abundance: many; CDR3nt: TGTGCCAGCAGCTTAGGACAGGACTATGAAGCTTTCTTT; CDR3aa: CASSLGQDYEAFF
v_gene: TRBV20-1; d_gene: TRBD2; j_gene: TRBJ2-3; abundance: many; CDR3nt: TGCAGTGCTAAAGCGGGAGTCTGGACAGATACGCAGTATTTT; CDR3aa: CSAKAGVWTDTQYF
v_gene: TRBV20-1; d_gene: NA; j_gene: TRBJ2-5; abundance: many; CDR3nt: TGCAGTGCGGGGGACGGTGTTGGAGAGACCCAGTACTTC; CDR3aa: CSAGDGVGETQYF
v_gene: TRBV5-1; d_gene: TRBD2; j_gene: TRBJ2-7; abundance: many; CDR3nt: TGCGCCAGCAGCTTGGTCTTAGCGGGAAACTACGAGCAGTACTTC; CDR3aa: CASSLVLAGNYEQYF
v_gene: TRBV24-1; d_gene: TRBD2; j_gene: TRBJ2-7; abundance: many; CDR3nt: TGTGCCACCAGTGACGGAGGGACTAGCGGTGTCGAGCAGTACTTC; CDR3aa: CATSDGGTSGVEQYF
v_gene: TRBV5-1; d_gene: NA; j_gene: TRBJ1-3; abundance: many; CDR3nt: TGCGCCAGCAGCTTTGGAGCAGGCAACTCTGGAAACACCATATATTTT; CDR3aa: CASSFGAGNSGNTIYF
v_gene: TRBV10-3; d_gene: NA; j_gene: TRBJ2-1; abundance: few; CDR3nt: TGTGCCATCAGAAGGGGCAATGAGCAGTTCTTC; CDR3aa: CAIRRGNEQFF
v_gene: TRBV27; d_gene: NA; j_gene: TRBJ1-4; abundance: NA; CDR3nt: TGTGCCAGCAGTTTAACTGGCCTTGGGGGAGAAAAACTGTTTTTT; CDR3aa: CASSLTGLGGEKLFF